Listed below are T cell receptor beta chains from one sample, sequenced in a study of blood T cells in healthy people across ages. TCRdb passed the 5' RACE reads through MiXCR, listing each CDR3 protein once. The sample has roughly 2 million distinct CDR3 sequences; roughly 52% are singletons. Source material: blood. These receptors all come from a woman in her thirties or forties in good health. Both conserved end residues are part of each CDR3. A D gene is named only where the DNA matches it firmly. A row's size may be missing; if present it is once, few, many or a size class.

CDR3 | DNA | size | J | D | V
CASSYSSRRDRRRGLFF | TGTGCCAGCAGTTACTCGTCCCGCAGGGACAGGAGAAGAGGACTGTTTTTT | - | TRBJ1-4 | TRBD1 | TRBV6-5
CASSEVGETQYF | TGTGCCAGCAGTGAGGTGGGAGAGACCCAGTACTTC | many | TRBJ2-5 | - | TRBV6-1
CASSSETKIYGYTF | TGTGCCAGCAGCTCGGAGACGAAAATCTATGGCTACACCTTC | - | TRBJ1-2 | - | TRBV7-2
CASSRDKREKLFF | TGTGCCAGCAGCCGGGACAAGCGTGAAAAACTGTTTTTT | few | TRBJ1-4 | - | TRBV21-1
CASRSLAFGQFF | TGTGCCAGCAGATCTCTAGCGTTCGGGCAGTTCTTC | few | TRBJ2-1 | - | TRBV6-5
CASSLVRQGDGYTF | TGCGCCAGCAGCTTGGTCCGACAGGGAGATGGCTACACCTTC | few | TRBJ1-2 | TRBD1 | TRBV5-1
CASSYSMGQTSSYGCTF | TGTGCCAGCAGTTACTCGATGGGACAGACTAGCAGCTATGGCTGCACCTTC | - | TRBJ1-2 | TRBD1 | TRBV6-6
CASSPPIDRGHSDTQYF | TGTGCCAGCTCACCACCGATCGACAGGGGGCACTCGGATACGCAGTATTTT | - | TRBJ2-3 | TRBD1 | TRBV18
CASSSVGGANNEQFF | TGTGCCAGCTCATCTGTCGGGGGGGCCAACAATGAGCAGTTCTTC | - | TRBJ2-1 | TRBD2 | TRBV11-3
CASSTLTGHYEQYF | TGTGCCAGCAGTACCTTGACAGGGCACTACGAGCAGTACTTC | - | TRBJ2-7 | TRBD1 | TRBV6-2/TRBV6-3
CASSIQGRYNEQFF | TGTGCCAGTAGTATACAGGGTCGGTACAATGAGCAGTTCTTC | few | TRBJ2-1 | - | TRBV19
CASSQSDRDPMNTEAFF | TGCGCCAGCAGCCAATCTGACAGGGACCCCATGAACACTGAAGCTTTCTTT | few | TRBJ1-1 | TRBD1 | TRBV4-1
CASSRITRGANVLTF | TGTGCCAGCAGCCGAATAACGAGGGGGGCCAACGTCCTGACTTTC | - | TRBJ2-6 | - | TRBV3-1
CASSLGTVNIQYF | TGCGCCAGCAGTTTGGGGACAGTAAACATTCAGTACTTC | few | TRBJ2-4 | TRBD1 | TRBV4-1
CASSKGRSNNSPLHF | TGTGCCAGCAGCAAAGGCCGGTCCAATAATTCACCCCTCCACTTT | few | TRBJ1-6 | - | TRBV21-1
CSATRQANNEQFF | TGCAGTGCGACCCGACAGGCCAACAATGAGCAGTTCTTC | - | TRBJ2-1 | - | TRBV20-1
CASSYGQPRGAQYF | TGTGCCAGCAGTTATGGTCAACCCCGGGGCGCCCAGTACTTC | once | TRBJ2-5 | - | TRBV27
CSAGRFDNQPQHF | TGCAGTGCTGGCAGATTTGACAATCAGCCCCAGCATTTT | few | TRBJ1-5 | - | TRBV20-1
CSVEMSGGMTYNEQFF | TGCAGCGTTGAAATGAGCGGGGGGATGACCTACAATGAGCAGTTCTTC | once | TRBJ2-1 | TRBD2 | TRBV29-1
CASSELGTHYEQYF | TGTGCCAGCAGTGAACTAGGTACCCACTACGAGCAGTACTTC | - | TRBJ2-7 | - | TRBV27
CASSRGGGRQYF | TGTGCCAGCTCCCGCGGGGGTGGTAGGCAGTACTTC | - | TRBJ2-7 | TRBD2 | TRBV12-3/TRBV12-4
CASTGTSWDGYTF | TGTGCCAGCACGGGGACGTCGTGGGATGGCTACACCTTC | - | TRBJ1-2 | - | TRBV6-1
CASRPAQGGETQYF | TGTGCCAGCAGACCCGCCCAGGGCGGGGAGACCCAGTACTTC | - | TRBJ2-5 | - | TRBV27
CASRTPGQGRYNEQFF | TGTGCCAGCAGGACCCCTGGACAGGGTAGGTACAATGAGCAGTTCTTC | - | TRBJ2-1 | TRBD1 | TRBV27
CRVQRGALGNEQFF | TGCAGAGTCCAGCGGGGGGCCCTTGGGAATGAGCAGTTCTTC | - | TRBJ2-1 | TRBD2 | TRBV20-1
CASSSAKTNQPQHF | TGTGCCAGCAGCTCGGCAAAAACTAATCAGCCCCAGCATTTT | - | TRBJ1-5 | - | TRBV7-9
CASSLDGTNFEELFF | TGCGCCAGCAGCTTGGACGGGACTAATTTTGAGGAGCTGTTTTTT | - | TRBJ2-2 | TRBD2 | TRBV5-1
CASTTIQDSYEQYF | TGTGCCAGCACTACAATCCAGGACTCCTACGAGCAGTACTTC | once | TRBJ2-7 | - | TRBV6-2/TRBV6-3
CASSQTGFYGYTF | TGTGCCAGCAGTCAGACAGGGTTCTATGGCTACACCTTC | few | TRBJ1-2 | TRBD1 | TRBV6-5
CASSHLRTGRGPAQETQYF | TGTGCCAGCAGCCATCTCAGGACAGGGCGGGGTCCGGCCCAAGAGACCCAGTACTTC | - | TRBJ2-5 | TRBD1 | TRBV3-1
CALGAVGTDTQYF | TGTGCACTCGGCGCGGTTGGCACAGATACGCAGTATTTT | once | TRBJ2-3 | - | TRBV28
CASSPNDRPPNMNTEAFF | TGTGCCAGCAGTCCAAATGACAGGCCGCCCAACATGAACACTGAAGCTTTCTTT | - | TRBJ1-1 | - | TRBV27
CSALDRGKTQYF | TGCAGTGCCCTAGACAGGGGAAAGACCCAGTACTTC | few | TRBJ2-5 | TRBD1 | TRBV20-1
CAISEPTGHRGYTF | TGTGCCATCAGTGAGCCGACAGGGCATAGAGGCTACACCTTC | - | TRBJ1-2 | TRBD1 | TRBV24-1
CASSWAEHGAGKSEQFF | TGTGCCAGCAGTTGGGCGGAGCACGGAGCGGGGAAGAGTGAGCAGTTCTTC | - | TRBJ2-1 | TRBD2 | TRBV7-8
CASSFRAGRTDTQYF | TGTGCCAGCAGCTTCCGGGCCGGACGCACAGATACGCAGTATTTT | few | TRBJ2-3 | - | TRBV7-2
CASRSGTGRWTRSSYNEQFF | TGCGCCTCCAGATCAGGGACAGGTCGATGGACAAGGAGCTCCTACAATGAGCAGTTCTTC | - | TRBJ2-1 | TRBD1 | TRBV4-3
CASSQTTGIGGYTF | TGTGCCAGCAGTCAAACGACAGGGATTGGTGGCTACACCTTC | - | TRBJ1-2 | TRBD1 | TRBV27
CASSLVGVRDSNQPQHF | TGTGCCAGCAGCTTAGTGGGAGTAAGAGATAGCAATCAGCCCCAGCATTTT | - | TRBJ1-5 | - | TRBV7-9
CASSLWGARSETQYF | TGTGCCAGCAGCTTGTGGGGGGCCAGATCAGAGACCCAGTACTTC | few | TRBJ2-5 | - | TRBV7-2
CASSPLWQGSNYGYTF | TGTGCCAGCAGCCCTCTTTGGCAGGGGTCTAACTATGGCTACACCTTC | few | TRBJ1-2 | - | TRBV7-2
CASSYGLAGGRSYNEQFF | TGTGCCAGCTCCTACGGGTTAGCGGGGGGCCGGTCCTACAATGAGCAGTTCTTC | few | TRBJ2-1 | TRBD2 | TRBV2
CAGSWGAWNEQFF | TGTGCCGGCAGCTGGGGGGCTTGGAATGAGCAGTTCTTC | - | TRBJ2-1 | - | TRBV7-2
CASSEGVRQLRYGYTF | TGTGCCAGCAGTGAAGGAGTCCGTCAACTCCGATATGGCTACACCTTC | few | TRBJ1-2 | - | TRBV2
CASWELAEAFF | TGTGCCAGCTGGGAATTGGCTGAAGCTTTCTTT | once | TRBJ1-1 | - | TRBV6-6
CASSLSSGGAFNEQFF | TGTGCCAGCAGCTTATCTAGCGGGGGGGCCTTCAATGAGCAGTTCTTC | few | TRBJ2-1 | TRBD2 | TRBV7-8
CSARDLVSGANVLTF | TGCAGTGCTAGAGATCTGGTGTCTGGGGCCAACGTCCTGACTTTC | - | TRBJ2-6 | - | TRBV20-1
CASSQDVGFGYNEQYF | TGCGCCAGCAGCCAAGATGTCGGTTTTGGCTACAATGAGCAGTACTTC | - | TRBJ2-5 | - | TRBV4-3
CASSRKDSRNYGYTF | TGCGCCAGCAGCCGCAAGGACAGCAGAAACTATGGCTACACCTTC | few | TRBJ1-2 | - | TRBV4-3
CASSQDQPGLETQYF | TGCGCCAGCAGCCAAGATCAACCAGGGTTGGAGACCCAGTACTTC | - | TRBJ2-5 | - | TRBV4-1
CAAGQPSTDTQYF | TGTGCCGCCGGACAGCCTAGCACAGATACGCAGTATTTT | - | TRBJ2-3 | - | TRBV24-1
CASRLASDTQYF | TGTGCCAGCAGACTAGCCTCAGATACGCAGTATTTT | few | TRBJ2-3 | - | TRBV12-3/TRBV12-4
CASSPPEVPSYEQYF | TGTGCCAGCTCACCACCGGAGGTCCCATCCTACGAGCAGTACTTC | - | TRBJ2-7 | - | TRBV18
CASSHQEQRSDGYTF | TGCGCCAGCAGCCATCAGGAACAGCGGTCAGATGGCTACACCTTC | - | TRBJ1-2 | - | TRBV5-1
CASGRDYEAQYF | TGTGCCAGCGGCCGGGACTATGAAGCGCAGTATTTT | few | TRBJ2-3 | TRBD2 | TRBV7-2
CASSQGSQRGIRTDTQYF | TGTGCCAGCAGCCAAGGTTCGCAGCGGGGGATACGCACAGATACGCAGTATTTT | - | TRBJ2-3 | TRBD2 | TRBV3-1
CASSLGPGGGSAKNIQYF | TGCGCCAGCAGCTTGGGCCCAGGGGGGGGAAGTGCCAAAAACATTCAGTACTTC | few | TRBJ2-4 | - | TRBV5-1